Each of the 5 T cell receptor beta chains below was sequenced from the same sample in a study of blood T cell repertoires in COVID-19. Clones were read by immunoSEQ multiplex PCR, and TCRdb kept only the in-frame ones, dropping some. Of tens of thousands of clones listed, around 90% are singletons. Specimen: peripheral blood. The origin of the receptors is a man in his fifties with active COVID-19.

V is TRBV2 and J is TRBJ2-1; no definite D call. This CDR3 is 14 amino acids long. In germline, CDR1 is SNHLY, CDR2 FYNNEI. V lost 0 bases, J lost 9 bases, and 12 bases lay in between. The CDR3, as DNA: TGTGCCAGCAGTGAAGCAGGTCCCCCAGGTGAGCAGTTCTTC. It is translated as CASSEAGPPGEQFF. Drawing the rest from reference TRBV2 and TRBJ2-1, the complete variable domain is EPEVTQTPSHQVTQMGQEVILRCVPISNHLYFYWYRQILGQKVEFLVSFYNNEISEKSEIFDDQFSVERPDGSNFTLKIRSTKLEDSAMYFCASSEAGPPGEQFFGPGTRLTVL.

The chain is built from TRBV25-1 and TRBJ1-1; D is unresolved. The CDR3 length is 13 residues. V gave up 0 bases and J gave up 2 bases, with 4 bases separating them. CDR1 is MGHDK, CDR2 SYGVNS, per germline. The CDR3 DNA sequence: TGTGCCAGCAGTGAATATTCAAACACTGAAGCTTTCTTT. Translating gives CASSEYSNTEAFF.

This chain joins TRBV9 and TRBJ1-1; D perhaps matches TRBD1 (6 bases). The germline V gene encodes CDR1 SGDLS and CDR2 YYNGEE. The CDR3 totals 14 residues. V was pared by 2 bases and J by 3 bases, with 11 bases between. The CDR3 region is CASSVRGVDTEAFF. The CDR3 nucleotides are TGTGCCAGCAGCGTCAGGGGAGTGGACACTGAAGCTTTCTTT.

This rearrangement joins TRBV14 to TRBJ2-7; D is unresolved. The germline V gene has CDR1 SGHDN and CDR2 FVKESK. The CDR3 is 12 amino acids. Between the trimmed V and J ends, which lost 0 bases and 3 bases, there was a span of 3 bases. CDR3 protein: CASSQDFYEQYF. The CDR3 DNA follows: TGTGCCAGCAGCCAAGACTTCTACGAGCAGTACTTC.

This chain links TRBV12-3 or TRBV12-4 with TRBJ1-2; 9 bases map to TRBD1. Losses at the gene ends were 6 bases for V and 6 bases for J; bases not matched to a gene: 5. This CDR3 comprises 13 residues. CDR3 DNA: TGTGCCAGCAGAATACAGGGGGCAGATGGCTACACCTTC. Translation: CASRIQGADGYTF.